The entry below describes one TCR beta chain. Its antigen is as yet unknown. TCRdb redid the calling of the reads with MiXCR, one entry per CDR3 protein. The sample contains over 200,000 distinct CDR3 sequences, roughly 13% of which appear only once. The data stem from a study of T cell repertoires in cytomegalovirus infection. In the study overall: Indications of both CMV infection and matching HLA type were provided by public TCR beta signatures. Points from the study as a whole: Ex vivo, HLA-C-restricted CMV-specific TCR beta clonotypes prevailed over the rest of the response. Cumulated frequencies of public TCR beta families served to identify carriers of CMV plus the relevant HLA.

The receptor comes from a human donor in good health (CMV status not recorded). Some clones in this sample may be carry-over from other donors' samples. The sample comprised PBMCs.

CDR3: CASSSQGAYGYTF. The CDR3 nucleotides read TGTGCCAGCAGTTCGCAGGGGGCTTATGGCTACACCTTC. V usage is TRBV5-4 and J usage is TRBJ1-2; 8 nucleotides align to TRBD1. Trimming at V came to 5 bases and at J to 5 bases, leaving 5 bases not matched to a gene. This CDR3 is built from 13 residues. Germline CDR1 reads SGHNT; CDR2 reads YYREEE (reference sequence).